A selection of T cell receptor beta chains follows, all from one sample in a study of shared clonotypes between healthy human individuals. TCRdb's table, derived via immunoSEQ multiplex PCR, lists solely in-frame clones and lacks some. The sample has 850,000 to 1,200,000 clones, roughly 70% seen once. The sample was memory CD4+ T cells sorted from blood. The source of these receptors is a man in his late teens or twenties in good health. Each CDR3 is given without its conserved first and last residue.

v_gene	j_gene	CDR3aa
TRBV4-2	TRBJ2-7	ASSQDSRGAYEQY
TRBV18	TRBJ2-5	ASSQRWGAETQY
TRBV6-4	TRBJ1-2	ASSPGTGIFGYT
TRBV5-1	TRBJ1-1	ASSQGGVTGTEAF
TRBV14	TRBJ2-7	ASSPGGGVRLYEQY
TRBV4-3	TRBJ2-7	ASSRERGGSSYEQY
TRBV18	TRBJ1-2	ASSPSNYGYT
TRBV5-4	TRBJ2-2	ASNTGLGTGELF
TRBV19	TRBJ2-5	ASSISRRETQY
TRBV18	TRBJ2-2	ASSPPFTANTGELF